This T cell receptor (beta chain) was identified in a study of blood T cell repertoires in COVID-19. Study in general: Sites across the United States, Italy and Spain contributed samples from acute and convalescent COVID-19. T cells, B-cell-depleted T cells, or PBMCs provided the cDNA or gDNA that served as material.

Original processing methods: Estimated nucleated cell counts came from reference gene primer amplification. Generated by immunoSEQ multiplex PCR, the TCRdb table keeps only in-frame clones and is missing some. For V, J and clone size, that table is used; D and trimming come from the DNA. Of over 450,000 clones in the sample, about 88% are singletons; the top ten hold 0.7% to 1%. Germline-derived CDR1 and CDR2 are ENHRY and SYGVKD. CDR3 length: 13 amino acids. Trimming shortened V by 4 bases and J by 10 bases, and 11 bases separated the two germline ends. Those enrolled in Seattle joined during active infection and were followed longitudinally afterward.

The sample comprised peripheral blood. This chain joins TRBV10-3 and TRBJ1-6; tentatively, D is TRBD1 (5 bases). This TCR was recovered from a man younger than 30 with COVID-19, enrolled during active disease. For the CDR3, the DNA is TGTGCCATCAGTGGGGGGGGTGAATCACCCCTCCACTTT. This translates into CAISGGGESPLHF.